The 11 T cell receptor beta chains below all came from one sample that was sequenced in a study of tumor and adjacent non-tumor tissue in lung cancer (dated by TCRdb to the late 2010s). Libraries were built with multiplex PCR. Sequencing was performed on an Illumina HiSeq 2500. Following protocols modified from ARM-PCR, the researchers constructed TCRbeta libraries through three rounds of nested PCR with primers (Table S4). TCRdb trimmed the raw reads at Q25, called clones with MiXCR and kept productive beta chains. Rows with a matching CDR3 protein are joined into one entry that keeps the most common DNA and genes. The sample table shows over 100,000 distinct CDR3 sequences, and 60% to 80% are seen once. Approximately 35% of the sample lies in the top ten. RNA was extracted from bulk unsorted tissue and checked for quality with a NanoDrop ND-1000 and an Agilent 2100. What was sequenced was lung tumor tissue. The receptor set was obtained from a woman in her fifties or sixties with non-small cell lung cancer.

About this clonotype: The junction and the germline gene differ at one end; a read error may be behind it. The chain joins TRBV12-3 or TRBV12-4 to TRBJ2-1, with 11 bases aligning to TRBD2. The CDR3 contains 20 residues. CDR3 residues: CASSLGPTSGGVGGYNAQLF. Written as DNA, the CDR3 is TGTGCCAGCAGTTTGGGTCCCACTAGCGGGGGTGTCGGGGGCTACAATGCGCAGTTGTTC.

This clonotype was detected once. Lacking the conserved final phenylalanine or tryptophan, this CDR3 likely reflects a read error. This chain uses TRBV11-1 with TRBJ2-1; D is uncertain. Germline values: CDR1 SGHAT, CDR2 FQDESV (reference sequence). CDR3 length equals 14 residues. This CDR3 is CASSRASSYNEQFC. The CDR3 nucleotides read TGTGCTAGCAGCCGGGCAAGCTCCTATAATGAGCAGTTCTGC.

In regard to this clonotype: At one of its ends the junction is not consistent with the germline gene, which may arise from a read error. The CDR3 is CSSSRASGSPQETQYF. CDR3 coding DNA: TGTTCCAGCAGTCGGGCTAGCGGGAGCCCGCAAGAGACTCAGTACTTC. V and J are TRBV6-2 or TRBV6-3 and TRBJ2-5, with TRBD2 matching over 10 bases. The CDR3 covers 16 residues. Germline assignment: CDR1 MNHEY and CDR2 SVGEGT.

As regards this clonotype: The germline gene is not matched at one end of the junction; a read error may be the cause. This chain links TRBV11-1 with TRBJ2-1; 7 bases match TRBD1. Germline assignment: CDR1 SGHAT and CDR2 FQDESV (reference sequence). The length of the CDR3 is 16 residues. The CDR3 spells CASSPRGLVGWDERLF. In DNA form, the CDR3 reads TGTGCCAGCAGCCCGAGGGGGCTAGTGGGTTGGGATGAGCGGCTCTTC.

Concerning this clonotype itself: Relative to the germline gene, one junction end is altered; a read error may explain this. This chain's CDR3 is CASSYGTSWGYEQYF. The CDR3 nucleotides read TGTGCCAGCAGCTATGGGACTAGTTGGGGCTACGAGCAATACTTC. The chain recombines TRBV11-2 with TRBJ2-7; 8 bases agree with TRBD2. The germline CDR1 and CDR2 sequences are SGHAT and FQNNGV. The CDR3 is 15 residues long.

To note about this clonotype: This may stem from a read error, because a much larger clone lies one nucleotide away. The DNA of the CDR3 is TGCAGAGCCGGCTCCGGAGACCGAAGCTACTTC. It yields the protein CRAGSGDRSYF. The chain couples TRBV20-1 to TRBJ2-5; D is unclear. The germline V gene has CDR1 DFQATT and CDR2 SNEGSKA (reference sequence). This CDR3 region has 11 residues.

In nucleotides, the CDR3 is TGCAGTACTGACGTAGAATTAGTCTACGAGCAGTACTTC. This codes for CSTDVELVYEQYF. The chain has TRBV20-1 and TRBJ2-7, with D hard to call. The CDR3 has 13 amino acids. The germline V gene has CDR1 DFQATT and CDR2 SNEGSKA (reference sequence). Between the trimmed V and J ends, which lost 8 bases and 3 bases, there was a span of 17 bases.

This clonotype was seen a few times. This may be a read error: a much more frequent sequence differs by one nucleotide. The chain is built from TRBV20-1 and TRBJ2-3; 8 bases align to TRBD2. CDR1 and CDR2 from the germline V gene are DFQATT and SNEGSKA (reference sequence). This CDR3 has 13 amino acids. For the CDR3, the DNA is TGCAGCCCTGTAGCGGGACGCACAGATAGGCAGTATTTT. Encoded protein: CSPVAGRTDRQYF.

About this clonotype itself: This may be a read error, as it is one base from a much larger clone. The CDR3, as DNA: TGCAATGCTAAGGACCGCTATGGCTACACCTTC. Its protein product is CNAKDRYGYTF. The chain combines TRBV20-1 with TRBJ1-2, with D unresolved. CDR1 and CDR2 from the germline V gene are DFQATT and SNEGSKA (reference sequence). This CDR3 spans 11 amino acids.

This clonotype has a handful of counts. This chain links TRBV5-5 with TRBJ1-5, with a weak D call TRBD1 (5 bases). The CDR3 extends over 15 amino acids. The V end lost 2 bases, the J end lost 2 bases, and 11 bases lay between the germline ends. From germline, CDR1 is SGHKS and CDR2 YYEKEE (reference sequence). The DNA of the CDR3 is TGTGCCAGCAGCTTCTGGGGGGAAGGCAATCAGCCCCAGCATTTT. Translated: CASSFWGEGNQPQHF.

V gene TRBV11-2 combines with J gene TRBJ2-7; D not certain. The CDR3 runs to 13 residues. The germline CDR1 and CDR2 sequences are SGHAT and FQNNGV. V dropped 3 bases and J dropped 6 bases, with 12 bases sitting between them. In DNA form, the CDR3 reads TGTGCCAGCAGCTTGGTGCCGGGCAGCGAGCAGTACTTC. This codes for CASSLVPGSEQYF.